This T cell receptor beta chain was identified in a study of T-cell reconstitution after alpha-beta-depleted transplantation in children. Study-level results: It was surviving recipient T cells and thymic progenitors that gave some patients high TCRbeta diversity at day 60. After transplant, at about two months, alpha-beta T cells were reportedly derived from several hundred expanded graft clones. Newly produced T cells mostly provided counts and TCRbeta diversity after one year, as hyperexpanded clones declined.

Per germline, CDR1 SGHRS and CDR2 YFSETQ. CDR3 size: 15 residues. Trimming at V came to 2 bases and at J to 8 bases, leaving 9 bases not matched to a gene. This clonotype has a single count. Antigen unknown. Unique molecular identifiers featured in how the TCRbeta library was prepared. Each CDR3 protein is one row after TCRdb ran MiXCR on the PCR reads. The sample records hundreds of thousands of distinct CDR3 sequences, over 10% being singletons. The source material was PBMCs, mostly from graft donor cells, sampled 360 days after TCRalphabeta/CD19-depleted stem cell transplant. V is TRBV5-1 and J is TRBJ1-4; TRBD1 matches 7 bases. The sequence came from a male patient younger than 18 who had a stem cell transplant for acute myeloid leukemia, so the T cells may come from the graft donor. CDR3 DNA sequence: TGCGCCAGCAGCTTCAGACAGGGCTCGGGGGAAAAACTGTTTTTT. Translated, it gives CASSFRQGSGEKLFF. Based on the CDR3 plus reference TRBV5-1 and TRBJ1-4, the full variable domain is KAGVTQTPRYLIKTRGQQVTLSCSPISGHRSVSWYQQTPGQGLQFLFEYFSETQRNKGNFPGRFSGRQFSNSRSEMNVSTLELGDSALYLCASSFRQGSGEKLFFGSGTQLSVL.